These T cell receptor beta chains were read from a single sample in a study of blood T cell repertoires in COVID-19. Clones were read by immunoSEQ multiplex PCR, and TCRdb kept only the in-frame ones, dropping some. The sample lists some 66,000 clones, 75% to 90% occurring once. The sample consisted of peripheral blood. Receptors originate from a human donor with active COVID-19. The donor label of this sample is uncertain. CDR3s leave out the opening cysteine and the closing phenylalanine or tryptophan. The order of the fields is V gene, CDR3 protein.

>TRBV15
ATSKYRGSSYNEQF
>TRBV30
ALEGSSYNEQF
>TRBV27
ASRTGQGSGQPQH
>TRBV10-1
ASSDGGGRYETQY
>TRBV27
ASKVLALAGVADTQY
>TRBV6-2/TRBV6-3
ASSLTENYGYT
>TRBV7-3
ASSAGLTTDTQY
>TRBV2
ASSEAQGRVTGELF
>TRBV6-2/TRBV6-3
ASSYSNWALQTGVRETQY
>TRBV5-8
ASSWAGGEQY
>TRBV7-5
VRSPGTSGCTSTDTQY
>TRBV7-2
ASSNYRGQF
>TRBV7-2
ASSLGPLTGYNQPQH
>TRBV23-1
ASSQSHRDKSNTGELF
>TRBV7-2
ASSSYSTDTQY
>TRBV9
ASSPSGASYNEQF
>TRBV7-2
ASSLRDWGVRGTDTQY
>TRBV7-9
ASSSPRGALWFPY
>TRBV6-2/TRBV6-3
ASSYSSYWAGGEEAKNIQY
>TRBV18
ASGGLSYQETQY
>TRBV10-3
AIGQGRERTDTQY
>TRBV15
ATSLDRGGGETQY
>TRBV5-4
ASSLGSRGPSYEQY
>TRBV6-2/TRBV6-3
ASSYDRGAGGPPRGGTQY
>TRBV9
ASSVVTGGDYT
>TRBV29-1
SVDGTGVRTDTQY
>TRBV7-8
ASSSIIRGEQF